A selection of T cell receptor beta chains follows, all from one sample in a study of blood T cell repertoires in COVID-19. Clones were sequenced by immunoSEQ multiplex PCR, and TCRdb holds only the in-frame ones, with some missing. Here the sample spans tens of thousands of clones, 75% to 90% being singletons. Source material: peripheral blood. Receptor source: a human donor in a cohort sampled during active COVID-19. Both conserved end residues are part of each CDR3. D genes are given only for firm matches. Only some rows state a clone size, as once, few, many or a class for expanded clones.

TRBJ2-6	.	TRBD1	TRBV5-1	CASSLGDRHSGANVLTF	TGCGCCAGCAGCTTAGGGGACAGGCACTCTGGGGCCAACGTCCTGACTTTC
TRBJ1-4	.	.	TRBV28	CASSPPIGATNEKLFF	TGTGCCAGCAGTCCCCCGATAGGGGCAACTAATGAAAAACTGTTTTTT
TRBJ1-3	.	.	TRBV6-5	CASRVGVAGNTIYF	TGTGCCAGCAGGGTAGGGGTGGCTGGAAACACCATATATTTT
TRBJ1-5	.	.	TRBV7-2	CASSLNGGHQPQHF	TGTGCCAGCAGCTTAAACGGGGGGCATCAGCCCCAGCATTTT
TRBJ2-3	.	.	TRBV7-3	CASSLSPSDTQYF	TGTGCCAGCAGCTTAAGTCCGTCGGATACGCAGTATTTT
TRBJ2-7	.	.	TRBV19	CASSKTTSYEQYF	TGTGCCAGTAGCAAAACGACTTCCTACGAGCAGTACTTC
TRBJ1-2	.	.	TRBV2	CASRVVVEGAGYTF	TGTGCCAGCAGGGTCGTGGTTGAGGGTGCTGGCTACACCTTC
TRBJ1-2	.	.	TRBV3-1/TRBV3-2	CASSPLGRNGYTF	TGTGCCAGCAGCCCTTTGGGGCGAAATGGCTACACCTTC
TRBJ2-3	.	.	TRBV7-2	CASSPSAGAYHTQYF	TGTGCCAGCAGCCCCTCGGCGGGGGCCTATCATACGCAGTATTTT
TRBJ2-2	.	TRBD1	TRBV7-2	CASRTGTGNTGELFF	TGTGCCAGCAGAACCGGGACAGGGAACACCGGGGAGCTGTTTTTT
TRBJ2-3	.	TRBD2	TRBV18	CASSHRTSGEIIARDTQYF	TGTGCCAGCTCACACCGGACTAGCGGGGAGATAATTGCCCGAGATACGCAGTATTTT
TRBJ2-7	.	.	TRBV7-3	CASSSNGGRASYEQYF	TGTGCCAGCAGTTCGAACGGAGGTAGGGCATCCTACGAGCAGTACTTC
TRBJ1-2	few	.	TRBV12-3/TRBV12-4	CASSLDGYGYTF	TGTGCCAGCAGCCTCGACGGGTATGGCTACACCTTC
TRBJ1-3	.	.	TRBV9	CASSGKILSGNTIYF	TGTGCCAGCAGCGGAAAGATACTCTCTGGAAACACCATATATTTT
TRBJ2-3	.	TRBD2	TRBV6-4	CASSDSSGADTQYF	TGTGCCAGCAGTGACTCGAGCGGGGCAGATACGCAGTATTTT
TRBJ1-2	.	TRBD1	TRBV27	CASSLAGGIYGYTF	TGTGCCAGCAGTTTGGCAGGGGGCATCTATGGCTACACCTTC
TRBJ2-1	once	TRBD2	TRBV7-9	CASSLKGTSGLNEQFF	TGTGCCAGCAGCTTAAAGGGGACTAGCGGGCTGAATGAGCAGTTCTTC
TRBJ2-7	.	TRBD1	TRBV14	CASSQDAQGSHEQYF	TGTGCCAGCAGCCAAGATGCACAGGGGTCCCACGAGCAGTACTTC
TRBJ2-7	.	.	TRBV7-2	CASSFDSRYEQYF	TGTGCCAGCAGCTTCGACAGCAGGTACGAGCAGTACTTC
TRBJ1-2	.	.	TRBV3-1/TRBV3-2	CASSQEAQHYGYTF	TGTGCCAGCAGCCAAGAGGCACAGCACTATGGCTACACCTTC
TRBJ2-2	.	TRBD2	TRBV27	CASSLRGVVTGELFF	TGTGCCAGCAGTTTACGGGGGGTGGTCACCGGGGAGCTGTTTTTT
TRBJ2-4	.	.	TRBV11-2	CASSLTAPKNIQYF	TGTGCCAGCAGCCTGACAGCGCCCAAAAACATTCAGTACTTC
TRBJ2-7	.	TRBD2	TRBV27	CASSSGSLVAGGPREQYF	TGTGCCAGCAGTTCCGGATCCCTCGTAGCGGGAGGGCCGAGGGAGCAGTACTTC
TRBJ1-4	.	TRBD1	TRBV6-5	CASNPMTGSEKLFF	TGTGCCAGCAATCCAATGACAGGGTCTGAAAAACTGTTTTTT
TRBJ2-1	.	TRBD1	TRBV19	CASSLGTGTYNEQFF	TGTGCCAGTAGTCTGGGGACAGGGACCTACAATGAGCAGTTCTTC
TRBJ2-5	.	TRBD1	TRBV2	CASSQYQGATQETQYF	TGTGCCAGCTCCCAATACCAGGGGGCAACGCAAGAGACCCAGTACTTC